A single sample is the source of the 23 T cell receptor beta chains below, sequenced in a study of blood T cell repertoires in COVID-19. Some clones are missing from TCRdb's copy, which holds only in-frame ones; the method was immunoSEQ multiplex PCR. The table records about 280,000 clones, around 83% of them present only once. The sample comprised PBMCs or T cells enriched from blood (not recorded which). The receptor set was obtained from a man aged 40-55 years who had been exposed to COVID-19.

The gene calls are TRBV23-1 and TRBJ1-4, with D possibly matching TRBD1 (5 bases). TRBV23-1 is assigned to the ORF class and has an uncertain function. The CDR3 totals 19 residues. Trimming took 0 bases from V and 10 from J, leaving 27 bases between them. The CDR3 sequence: CASSQSGGDGMVDEGKLFF. The CDR3 region has the DNA TGCGCCAGCAGTCAATCAGGAGGGGACGGGATGGTGGATGAGGGAAAACTGTTTTTT.

The gene calls are TRBV6-5 and TRBJ1-2; 7 bases agree with TRBD1. The germline V gene has CDR1 MNHEY and CDR2 SVGAGI. The CDR3 has 13 residues. The V gene end was trimmed by 7 bases and the J gene end by 2 bases; junction bases not matched to a gene: 4. The CDR3 coding sequence is TGTGCCAGCATCCCGGGACAGAACTATGGCTACACCTTC. Translating gives CASIPGQNYGYTF.

As to this clone: Additional DNA sequences in this sample encode the identical CDR3. The genes are TRBV12-5 and TRBJ1-5; no definite D call. Germline V gene data show CDR1 as LGHNT and CDR2 as FRNRAP. With 6 bases removed from V and 1 base from J, the gap between germline ends came to 4 bases. This CDR3 has 12 residues. The CDR3 DNA reads TGTGCTAGTGGGTTAAGCAATCAGCCCCAGCATTTT. It specifies CASGLSNQPQHF.

The gene calls are TRBV11-1 and TRBJ2-5; D perhaps matches TRBD1 (7 bases). Germline CDR1 and CDR2: SGHAT and FQDESV (reference sequence). V was cut by 5 bases and J by 0 bases, with 13 bases left in between. This CDR3 is 15 amino acids long. The CDR3 DNA follows: TGTGCCAGCAGCAACCAGGGGGGATACCAAGAGACCCAGTACTTC. Its translation: CASSNQGGYQETQYF.

V is TRBV9 and J is TRBJ2-7, with TRBD2 identical over 9 bases. Trimming at V came to 0 bases and at J to 1 base, leaving 8 bases not matched to a gene. Germline CDR1 reads SGDLS; CDR2 reads YYNGEE. CDR3 length: 17 amino acids. The CDR3 reads CASSVAPSGIRSYEQYF. The CDR3 DNA is TGTGCCAGCAGCGTAGCACCTAGCGGGATAAGGTCCTACGAGCAGTACTTC.

The chain carries TRBV10-3 and TRBJ2-7, with no clear D. The V end was cut by 10 bases, the J end by 0 bases, with 10 bases between. CDR3 length equals 12 residues. Germline V gene data show CDR1 as ENHRY and CDR2 as SYGVKD. The CDR3 DNA follows: TGTGCCACCGCAGCGAGCTCCTACGAGCAGTACTTC. Its protein is CATAASSYEQYF.

This clone was found many times. CDR3 nucleotide sequence: TGTGCCAGCAGCTCAGGACTAGCGGGAGGTCACGAGTACTTC. Translation gives CASSSGLAGGHEYF. The V and J genes are TRBV11-2 and TRBJ2-7; 14 positions agree with TRBD2. This CDR3 is 14 amino acids long. Germline V lookup: CDR1 SGHAT, CDR2 FQNNGV. The junction had 7 bases not matched to a gene; V was cut back by 4 bases and J by 11 bases.

The chain couples TRBV15 to TRBJ1-5; possible D gene TRBD1, 6 bases. The V end lost 5 bases, the J end lost 5 bases, and 22 bases lay between the germline ends. This CDR3 has 17 amino acids. Looked up from germline, CDR1 is LNHNV and CDR2 is YYDKDF (reference sequence). The CDR3 DNA reads TGTGCCACCAGCTTATATACAGGGTTTAGGGGTCATCAGCCCCAGCATTTT. It specifies CATSLYTGFRGHQPQHF. The full variable domain, its missing parts supplied by reference TRBV15 and TRBJ1-5, is DAMVIQNPRYQVTQFGKPVTLSCSQTLNHNVMYWYQQKSSQAPKLLFHYYDKDFNNEADTPDNFQSRRPNTSFCFLDIRSPGLGDTAMYLCATSLYTGFRGHQPQHFGDGTRLSIL.

The J gene is TRBJ1-5, the V gene TRBV30, with D perhaps matching TRBD1 (5 bases). The V end lost 1 base, the J end lost 6 bases, and 10 bases lay between the germline ends. This CDR3 has 13 amino acids. Germline CDR1 reads GTSNPN; CDR2 reads SVGIG (reference sequence). For the CDR3, the DNA is TGTGCCTGGAGTGCGGGGGTTGGTCAGCCCCAGCATTTT. Translated: CAWSAGVGQPQHF.

V and J are TRBV5-1 and TRBJ2-1; D gene uncertain. CDR1 and CDR2 from the germline V gene are SGHRS and YFSETQ. V lost 4 bases to trimming and J lost 0 bases, with 11 bases between them. The CDR3 sequence is 15 residues long. The chain's CDR3 is CASSPGASSYNEQFF. CDR3 sequence (DNA): TGCGCCAGCAGCCCTGGAGCCAGCTCCTACAATGAGCAGTTCTTC.

The gene calls are TRBV6-5 and TRBJ2-3, with a possible D match to TRBD2 (6 bases). Trimming pared 4 bases from V and 2 bases from J, leaving 10 bases between. This CDR3 region has 14 residues. Looked up from germline, CDR1 is MNHEY and CDR2 is SVGAGI. CDR3 loop: CASSSGLFTDTQYF. The CDR3 DNA reads TGTGCCAGCAGTTCGGGACTTTTCACAGATACGCAGTATTTT.

The CDR3 sequence: CASQSGRGEKLFF. CDR3 nucleotides: TGTGCCAGCCAATCAGGGCGAGGTGAAAAACTGTTTTTT. The rearrangement links TRBV6-5 to TRBJ1-4; perhaps TRBD1 as D (5 bases). Trimming shortened V by 8 bases and J by 7 bases, and 14 bases separated the two germline ends. The length of the CDR3 is 13 residues. Germline V lookup: CDR1 MNHEY, CDR2 SVGAGI.

The V and J genes are TRBV30 and TRBJ2-6; TRBD1 matches 8 bases. The CDR3 extends over 14 amino acids. V was clipped by 4 bases and J by 2 bases; unmatched bases: 1. Per the germline V gene, CDR1 is GTSNPN and CDR2 is SVGIG (reference sequence). The CDR3 nucleotides are TGTGCCTGGAAACAGGGGGCTGGGGCCAACGTCCTGACTTTC. Translating gives CAWKQGAGANVLTF.

CDR3 nucleotide sequence: TGTGCCAGCAGTTACACCGGGACAGGGGATGAGCCCCAGCATTTT. Amino acids: CASSYTGTGDEPQHF. The chain links TRBV6-2 or TRBV6-3 to TRBJ1-5; the match to TRBD1 covers 10 bases. Germline CDR1 MNHEY, CDR2 SVGEGT. The V segment lost 2 bases and the J segment 8 bases; nucleotides outside the gene matches: 6. This CDR3 is built from 15 residues.

The V and J genes are TRBV24-1 and TRBJ1-2; TRBD1 is a possible D gene (6 bases). CDR3 length: 17 amino acids. V dropped 1 base and J dropped 3 bases, with 17 bases sitting between them. CDR1 is KGHDR, CDR2 SFDVKD, per germline. The CDR3 nucleotides are TGTGCCACCAGTGATTTAACGATCTGGGGGCCTGACTATGGCTACACCTTC. This codes for CATSDLTIWGPDYGYTF.

Comment on this clone: Possible read error: a much larger clone is one base away. The identical CDR3 is also encoded by other nucleotide sequences in the sample. The chain recombines TRBV5-4 with TRBJ2-2; D ambiguous. Trimming removed 1 base from V and 0 bases from J, with 4 bases in between. This CDR3 has 14 residues. Germline CDR1 is SGHNT and CDR2 is YYREEE (reference sequence). The CDR3 reads CASSLPANTGELFF. In DNA, the CDR3 is TGTGCCAGCAGCTTGCCAGCGAACACCGGGGAGCTGTTTTTT.

V is TRBV19 and J is TRBJ1-2, with 7 nucleotides matching TRBD1. Germline CDR1 is LNHDA and CDR2 is SQIVND (reference sequence). The CDR3 spans 15 residues. The junction had 12 bases not matched to a gene; V was cut back by 5 bases and J by 6 bases. CDR3 region: CASSLSPPGGNGYTF. The CDR3 DNA reads as TGTGCCAGTAGTTTAAGCCCGCCAGGGGGGAATGGCTACACCTTC.

The chain employs TRBV21-1 and TRBJ2-1; TRBD2 is the table's D call, not checked against the DNA. TRBV21-1 represents a pseudogene. CDR3 length: 14 residues. The CDR3 here is CASSKGGLAGEQFF. In DNA, the CDR3 is TGTGCCAGCAGCAAAGGGGGACTAGCCGGGGAGCAGTTCTTC.

This clone was counted a single time. This chain uses TRBV7-6 with TRBJ2-1; 12 bases agree with TRBD2. Germline V gene lookup returns CDR1 SGHVS and CDR2 FNYEAQ. This CDR3 comprises 15 residues. J lost 8 bases, V lost 3 bases, and 5 bases had no gene match. CDR3 DNA sequence: TGTGCCAGCAGCTTTCTAGCGGGAGGGCAGGATGAGCAGTTCTTC. Its translation is CASSFLAGGQDEQFF.

This chain joins TRBV11-3 and TRBJ2-5; 8 bases match TRBD2. Germline V gene lookup returns CDR1 SGHNT and CDR2 YENEEA. There are 16 residues in the CDR3. V shed 5 bases and J 1 base; nucleotides not matched to a gene: 9. CDR3 nucleotides: TGTGCCAGCAGCATTCCCGGGACTAGTTTCCAAGAGACCCAGTACTTC. It yields the protein CASSIPGTSFQETQYF.

This rearrangement joins TRBV3-1 (or the pseudogene TRBV3-2) to TRBJ1-1; D perhaps matches TRBD1 (6 bases). The V and J ends lost 5 bases and 5 bases respectively, with 9 bases between them. The germline V gene encodes CDR1 LGHDT and CDR2 YNNKEL (reference sequence). CDR3 size: 12 residues. CDR3 amino acids: CASSRGGTEAFF. The CDR3 DNA follows: TGTGCCAGCAGCAGGGGGGGGACTGAAGCTTTCTTT.

The chain combines TRBV7-8 with TRBJ1-2, with a tentative D call TRBD1 (5 bases). The CDR3 loop spans 13 amino acids. V was pared by 5 bases and J by 7 bases, with 14 bases between. Germline CDR1 reads SGHVS; CDR2 reads FQNEAQ. The DNA of the CDR3 is TGTGCCAGCAGCCATCAGGGTTCGTCTGGCTACACCTTC. This codes for CASSHQGSSGYTF.

The chain is built from TRBV7-2 and TRBJ2-5; D is undetermined. This CDR3 spans 13 amino acids. V lost 3 bases, J lost 0 bases, and 5 bases lay in between. Germline CDR1 reads SGHTA; CDR2 reads FQGNSA. The CDR3 loop reads CASSFAYQETQYF. CDR3 DNA: TGTGCCAGCAGCTTTGCGTACCAAGAGACCCAGTACTTC.